This entry lists 15 T cell receptor beta chains sequenced from one sample in a study of patients and donors after allogeneic stem cell transplantation. In TCRdb, the RT-PCR reads were re-called with MiXCR into one record per CDR3 protein. The sample has 150,000 to 200,000 distinct CDR3 sequences, less than 45% seen once. The sequenced sample was blood, either unsorted or a sorted T cell fraction (not recorded which). These receptors all come from a human donor who was either an allogeneic HSCT recipient or a stem cell or donor lymphocyte infusion donor (not recorded which). It is not recorded whose cells these are; they may come from a transplant donor.

The chain links TRBV28 to TRBJ1-1; D is undetermined. Germline V gene lookup returns CDR1 MDHEN and CDR2 SYDVKM. The germline V and J ends were trimmed by 5 bases and 4 bases, with 11 bases remaining between them. The CDR3 sequence is 13 residues long. CDR3 bases: TGTGCCAGCAGTGTAGGGCTGCCCACTGAAGCTTTCTTT. This translates into CASSVGLPTEAFF.

This clonotype was seen a handful of times. The chain employs TRBV10-3 and TRBJ1-5; D perhaps matches TRBD1 (5 bases). V was shortened by 4 bases and J by 3 bases, with 13 bases between the two germline ends. This CDR3 has 15 amino acids. CDR1 and CDR2 from the germline V gene are ENHRY and SYGVKD. CDR3 DNA: TGTGCCATCAGTGTGCAGGGAGGGGACAATCAGCCCCAGCATTTT. It is translated as CAISVQGGDNQPQHF.

The chain joins TRBV12-3 or TRBV12-4 to TRBJ2-1; D is uncertain. This CDR3 contains 16 residues. V was trimmed by 3 bases and J by 0 bases, leaving 12 bases between them. The CDR3 DNA follows: TGTGCCAGCAGTTTGGTCGGCAGAAGCTCCTACAATGAGCAGTTCTTC. Translation: CASSLVGRSSYNEQFF.

This clonotype showed up just once. The genes are TRBV4-3 and TRBJ2-1; a possible D gene is TRBD2 (5 bases). V lost 1 base and J 9 bases, leaving 10 bases between the germline ends. Looked up from germline, CDR1 is LGHNA and CDR2 is YSLEER. This CDR3 is built from 13 residues. CDR3 amino acids: CASSQVRTLEQFF. CDR3 nucleotides: TGCGCCAGCAGCCAAGTAAGGACTCTTGAGCAGTTCTTC.

This clonotype turned up a few times. The chain is built from TRBV27 and TRBJ1-6; TRBD1 matches at 11 bases. The CDR3 is 15 residues long. Trimming cost V 4 bases and J 8 bases; bases outside gene matches: 4. Germline CDR1 and CDR2: MNHEY and SMNVEV (reference sequence). CDR3 region: CASSSWTGGDSPLHF. CDR3 nucleotides: TGTGCCAGCAGTTCCTGGACAGGGGGCGATTCACCCCTCCACTTT.

The gene calls are TRBV15 and TRBJ2-7; TRBD1 matches 12 bases. CDR1 LNHNV and CDR2 YYDKDF come from the germline V gene (reference sequence). The CDR3 contains 17 residues. Trimming cost V 1 base and J 3 bases; bases outside gene matches: 7. DNA for the CDR3: TGTGCCACCAGCAGAGCCGACCGGGACAGGGGGCTCTACGAGCAGTACTTC. The encoded protein is CATSRADRDRGLYEQYF.

The chain couples TRBV15 to TRBJ1-3; D is perhaps TRBD1 (5 bases). The CDR3 runs 17 residues. The germline gives CDR1 LNHNV, CDR2 YYDKDF (reference sequence). V was trimmed by 0 bases and J by 1 base, leaving 13 bases between them. The CDR3 DNA follows: TGTGCCACCAGCAGAGATCTCGGGACGGATTCTGGAAACACCATATATTTT. Translating it yields CATSRDLGTDSGNTIYF.

The chain joins TRBV6-6 to TRBJ2-7, with 15 nucleotides matching TRBD2. Germline V CDR1 and CDR2: MNHNY, SVGAGI (reference sequence). The CDR3 loop spans 19 amino acids. J gave up 2 bases and V 4 bases, and 12 bases lay outside the gene matches. The CDR3 loop is CASSLNRPGLAGGTYEQYF. Here the CDR3 DNA reads TGTGCCAGCAGTTTGAACCGGCCGGGACTAGCGGGAGGTACCTACGAGCAGTACTTC.

The chain's CDR3 is CASSLSGPGYEQYF. The CDR3 nucleotides read TGCGCCAGCAGCTTGTCTGGTCCAGGCTACGAGCAGTACTTC. The chain is built from TRBV5-1 and TRBJ2-7; D gene uncertain. The CDR3 loop spans 14 amino acids. Trimming removed 1 base from V and 3 bases from J, with 11 bases in between. Germline CDR1 reads SGHRS; CDR2 reads YFSETQ.

This clonotype was seen many times. The chain joins TRBV4-2 to TRBJ1-3; perhaps TRBD1 as D (5 bases). Germline V gene sequence: CDR1 LGHNA, CDR2 YNFKEQ. This CDR3 region has 16 residues. The ends were cut back, 0 bases at V and 2 bases at J, with 11 bases in the middle. The CDR3: CASSQEAWGTGNTIYF. In nucleotides, the CDR3 is TGTGCCAGCAGCCAAGAGGCATGGGGGACTGGAAACACCATATATTTT.

The V and J genes are TRBV12-3 or TRBV12-4 and TRBJ1-6, with TRBD1 matching over 8 bases. J lost 11 bases, V lost 0 bases, and 3 bases had no gene match. The CDR3 covers 14 residues. In DNA form, the CDR3 reads TGTGCCAGCAGTTTAGCGGGACAGGCCGCACCCCTCCACTTT. Protein product: CASSLAGQAAPLHF.

As DNA, the CDR3 is TGTGCCAGCAGTACACCGGGACAGATCACCGGGGAGCTGTTTTTT. Residues: CASSTPGQITGELFF. This rearrangement joins TRBV6-2 or TRBV6-3 to TRBJ2-2, with TRBD1 matching 7 bases. Germline V CDR1 and CDR2: MNHEY, SVGEGT. The V and J ends lost 5 bases and 4 bases, in that order; junction bases with no gene match: 7. The CDR3 consists of 15 residues.

This chain uses TRBV5-1 with TRBJ2-1; a weak D match, TRBD2 (5 bases). Deletions cut 3 bases from V and 8 bases from J, with 15 bases between. Germline V gene data show CDR1 as SGHRS and CDR2 as YFSETQ. CDR3 length equals 14 residues. The CDR3 spells CASSSDSRIYEQFF. In DNA form, the CDR3 reads TGCGCCAGCAGCTCGGACTCTAGGATATATGAGCAGTTCTTC.

This chain connects TRBV27 to TRBJ1-2; D unresolved. This CDR3 comprises 18 residues. From germline, CDR1 is MNHEY and CDR2 SMNVEV (reference sequence). V lost 0 bases to trimming and J lost 7 bases, with 24 bases between them. CDR3 nucleotide sequence: TGTGCCAGCAGTTTATCGTGGGCAGGCCCACAGATCGCTCGTGGCTACACCTTC. Translated, it gives CASSLSWAGPQIARGYTF.

This clonotype showed up just a few times. The V call is TRBV15, the J call TRBJ2-7; 8 bases line up with TRBD1. CDR1 is LNHNV, CDR2 YYDKDF, per germline (reference sequence). V was clipped by 0 bases and J by 2 bases; unmatched bases: 12. The CDR3 length is 18 residues. The CDR3 DNA reads as TGTGCCACCAGCAGAGATAGGGGGCGGACAGGGCCCCCCTACGAGCAGTACTTC. Amino acids: CATSRDRGRTGPPYEQYF.